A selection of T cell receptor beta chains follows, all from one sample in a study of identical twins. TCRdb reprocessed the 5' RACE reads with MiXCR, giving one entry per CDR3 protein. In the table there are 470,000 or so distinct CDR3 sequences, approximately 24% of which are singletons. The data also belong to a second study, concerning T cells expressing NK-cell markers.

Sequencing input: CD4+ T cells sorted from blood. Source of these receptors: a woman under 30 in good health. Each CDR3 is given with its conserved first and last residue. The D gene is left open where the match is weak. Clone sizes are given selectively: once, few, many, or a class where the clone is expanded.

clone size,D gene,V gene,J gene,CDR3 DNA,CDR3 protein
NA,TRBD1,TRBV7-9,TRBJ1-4,TGTGCCAGCAGCGCGGGACAGGGTTATGAAAAACTGTTTTTT,CASSAGQGYEKLFF
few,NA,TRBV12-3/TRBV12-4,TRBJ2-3,TGTGCCAGCAGTTCCAGTCATACGCAGTATTTT,CASSSSHTQYF
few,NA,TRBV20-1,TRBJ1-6,TGCAGTGCTAGAGAAATATCCGATTCACCCCTCCACTTT,CSAREISDSPLHF
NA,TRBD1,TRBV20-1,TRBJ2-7,TGCAGTGCCGGGGGACAGGGATCGGGCGAGCAGTACTTC,CSAGGQGSGEQYF
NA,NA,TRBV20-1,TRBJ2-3,TGCAGTGCTCCCCCCGTAGGACATACGCAGTATTTT,CSAPPVGHTQYF
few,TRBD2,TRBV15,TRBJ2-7,TGTGCCACCAGCACCCAACAGCGCGGGAGGGGATACGAGCAGTACTTC,CATSTQQRGRGYEQYF
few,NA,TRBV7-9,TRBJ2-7,TGTGCCAGCAGCTCAAACAGGCGTACCTACGAGCAGTACTTC,CASSSNRRTYEQYF
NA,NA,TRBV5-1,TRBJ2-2,TGCGCCAGCAGCTTCACGGGCCAGAACACCGGGGAGCTGTTTTTT,CASSFTGQNTGELFF
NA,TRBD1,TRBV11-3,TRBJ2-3,TGTGCCAGCAGCAACAGACAGGGCGGACGCCATACGCAGTATTTT,CASSNRQGGRHTQYF
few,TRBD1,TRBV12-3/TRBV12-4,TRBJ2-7,TGTGCCAGCAGACGCGACAGGGTCGGCATCGAGCAGTACTTC,CASRRDRVGIEQYF
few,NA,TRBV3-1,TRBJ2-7,TGTGCCAGCAGCCTTACCGGGACCGGATCCTACGAGCAGTACTTC,CASSLTGTGSYEQYF
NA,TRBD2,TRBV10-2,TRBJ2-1,TGCGCCAGCCTGCAGGGGCTAGCGGGGGTCTCCTACAATGAGCAGTTCTTC,CASLQGLAGVSYNEQFF
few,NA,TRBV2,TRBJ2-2,TGTGCCAGCACGCCCGTTGGCAGGGACACCGGGGAGCTGTTTTTT,CASTPVGRDTGELFF
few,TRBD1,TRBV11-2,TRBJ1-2,TGTGCCAGCAGCGGCAGACAGGGACTAGAAGGCTACACCTTC,CASSGRQGLEGYTF
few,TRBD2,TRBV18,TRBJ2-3,TGTGCCAGCTCACTGACTAGCGGGGGGGCAGACGATACGCAGTATTTT,CASSLTSGGADDTQYF
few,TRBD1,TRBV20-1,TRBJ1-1,TGCAGTGCTAGACTGGGGACAGGGAGCAGGACTGAAGCTTTCTTT,CSARLGTGSRTEAFF
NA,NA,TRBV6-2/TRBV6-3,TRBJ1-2,TGTGCCAGCAGTTACTCGCTACAGTCCTATGGCTACACCTTC,CASSYSLQSYGYTF
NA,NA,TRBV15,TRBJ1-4,TGTGCCACCAGCAGAGTGAGGCAGACCGCAACTAATGAAAAACTGTTTTTT,CATSRVRQTATNEKLFF
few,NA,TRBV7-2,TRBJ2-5,TGTGCCAGCAGCTTAGTTTTTACAGAGACCCAGTACTTC,CASSLVFTETQYF
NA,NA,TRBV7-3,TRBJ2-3,TGTGCCAGCAGCTTAATGGGCCTCAAGGGAGATACGCAGTATTTT,CASSLMGLKGDTQYF
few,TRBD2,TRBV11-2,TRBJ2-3,TGTGCCAGCAGCTCCTGGACTAGCGGGAGCACAGATACGCAGTATTTT,CASSSWTSGSTDTQYF
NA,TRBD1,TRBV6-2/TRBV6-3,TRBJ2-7,TGTGCCGGGGGACAGGGGACCTACGAGCAGTACTTC,CAGGQGTYEQYF
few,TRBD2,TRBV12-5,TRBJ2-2,TGTGCTAGTGGGACTAGCGGGGGGGCCCGAACCGGGGAGCTGTTTTTT,CASGTSGGARTGELFF
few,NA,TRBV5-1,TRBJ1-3,TGCGCCAGCAGCGCCGATAACGGCTCTGGAAACACCATATATTTT,CASSADNGSGNTIYF